This is a list of T cell receptor beta chains from one sample in a study of blood T cells in healthy people across ages. Using its own MiXCR run on the 5' RACE reads, TCRdb lists one record per CDR3 protein. The sample records hundreds of thousands of distinct CDR3 sequences, approximately 30% being singletons. Input material: blood. These receptors were taken from a woman of 80 years or more in good health. Each CDR3 is given with its conserved first and last residue. A D gene is named only where the DNA matches it firmly. Clone size is not always given. Where it is, it says once, few, many or a class for expanded clones.

size: few
J: TRBJ1-1
D: TRBD1
V: TRBV7-8
DNA: TGTGCCACCTCTGTGGACAGGGTGATAACTGAAGCTTTCTTT
CDR3: CATSVDRVITEAFF

size: many
J: TRBJ2-7
D: NA
V: TRBV16
DNA: TGTGCCAGCAGCCAATACGGACTGACCTACGAGCAGTACTTC
CDR3: CASSQYGLTYEQYF

size: NA
J: TRBJ2-1
D: TRBD2
V: TRBV7-8
DNA: TGTGCCAGCAGCCCGTTAGCGGGAGGGCCCCACAATGAGCAGTTCTTC
CDR3: CASSPLAGGPHNEQFF

size: many
J: TRBJ2-5
D: NA
V: TRBV7-2
DNA: TGTGCCAGCAGCTTAAATTTTCAGGGGGAGACCCAGTACTTC
CDR3: CASSLNFQGETQYF

size: many
J: TRBJ1-1
D: NA
V: TRBV9
DNA: TGTGCCAGCAGCGTTGGGGGGGACACTGAAGCTTTCTTT
CDR3: CASSVGGDTEAFF

size: many
J: TRBJ1-2
D: NA
V: TRBV19
DNA: TGTGCCAGTACCATCGGGGGAGTCGGCTATGGCTACACCTTC
CDR3: CASTIGGVGYGYTF

size: few
J: TRBJ1-6
D: NA
V: TRBV12-3/TRBV12-4
DNA: TGTGCCAGCAGTTTAGATTATCCCCGCTCCTATAATTCACCCCTCCACTTT
CDR3: CASSLDYPRSYNSPLHF

size: NA
J: TRBJ1-5
D: NA
V: TRBV19
DNA: TGTGCCACCAAGTCGGAGGGGACAAACCGTGGGAATCAGCCCCAGCATTTT
CDR3: CATKSEGTNRGNQPQHF

size: once
J: TRBJ2-7
D: TRBD1
V: TRBV10-3
DNA: TGTGCCACGAGAGATATCCAGGGGGCCTACGAGCAGTACTTC
CDR3: CATRDIQGAYEQYF

size: few
J: TRBJ1-6
D: NA
V: TRBV4-1
DNA: TGCGCCAGCAGCCTCCTTGGGGGATGGACAAATTCACCCCTCCACTTT
CDR3: CASSLLGGWTNSPLHF

size: NA
J: TRBJ1-5
D: NA
V: TRBV20-1
DNA: TGCAGTGCTAGTGGAAAGGGGGGAGGCAATCAGCCCCAGCATTTT
CDR3: CSASGKGGGNQPQHF

size: NA
J: TRBJ1-3
D: NA
V: TRBV2
DNA: TGTGCCAGCAGTGAAGCGCTAAGCGGACCTGGAAACACCATATATTTT
CDR3: CASSEALSGPGNTIYF

size: NA
J: TRBJ2-3
D: NA
V: TRBV3-1
DNA: TGTGCCAGCAGCCAACTGGATAGGGCTAGCACAGATGCGCAGTATTTT
CDR3: CASSQLDRASTDAQYF

size: NA
J: TRBJ2-1
D: TRBD2
V: TRBV27
DNA: TGTGCCAGCAGTTCGACTAGCCATGGGAGGGAGACCCAGTTCTTC
CDR3: CASSSTSHGRETQFF

size: NA
J: TRBJ2-5
D: NA
V: TRBV2
DNA: TGTGCCAGCAGCCCCCTTGGAGGGTTGGGACAAGAGACCCAGTACTTC
CDR3: CASSPLGGLGQETQYF

size: NA
J: TRBJ1-1
D: NA
V: TRBV6-6
DNA: TGTGCCAGCAGTTATGGCAACAGTGGGAACACTGAAGCTTTCTTT
CDR3: CASSYGNSGNTEAFF

size: few
J: TRBJ2-3
D: TRBD2
V: TRBV5-1
DNA: TGCGCCAGCCGGGAGGGGGGGCTAACAGATACGCAGTATTTT
CDR3: CASREGGLTDTQYF

size: many
J: TRBJ1-5
D: NA
V: TRBV7-2
DNA: TGTGCCAGCAGCTTAGCGAAAGGGGTACAAAATCAGCCCCAGCATTTT
CDR3: CASSLAKGVQNQPQHF

size: NA
J: TRBJ1-3
D: NA
V: TRBV7-9
DNA: TGTGCCAGCAGCGGCAGGGAATATGGAAACACCATATATTTT
CDR3: CASSGREYGNTIYF

size: many
J: TRBJ2-1
D: NA
V: TRBV9
DNA: TGTGCCAGCAGCGTAGGCCCGGGTAGTTTGTACAATGAGCAGTTCTTC
CDR3: CASSVGPGSLYNEQFF

size: many
J: TRBJ1-2
D: NA
V: TRBV5-1
DNA: TGCGCCAGCAGCTTGGTTGGCAGTACGGACTATGGCTACACCTTC
CDR3: CASSLVGSTDYGYTF

size: many
J: TRBJ2-5
D: NA
V: TRBV6-1
DNA: TGTGCCAGCAGTGAACCGGGACTGGAGACCCAGTACTTC
CDR3: CASSEPGLETQYF

size: many
J: TRBJ2-5
D: TRBD2
V: TRBV6-1
DNA: TGTGCCAGCAGAAAAGCGGGTAGCGGGGGTACAGAGACCCAGTACTTC
CDR3: CASRKAGSGGTETQYF

size: many
J: TRBJ1-2
D: TRBD1
V: TRBV6-6
DNA: TGTGCCAGCAGCCGACCCTCACAGGGGAGGTTTAACTATGGCTACACCTTC
CDR3: CASSRPSQGRFNYGYTF

size: few
J: TRBJ1-1
D: TRBD1
V: TRBV6-1
DNA: TGTGCCAGCAGGGGTAAGACAGGGGGCCGGCGAGGGGACACTGAAGCTTTCTTT
CDR3: CASRGKTGGRRGDTEAFF

size: NA
J: TRBJ2-1
D: NA
V: TRBV12-3/TRBV12-4
DNA: TGTGCCAGCAGCTCGGAAGAACGGACCCAGTTCTTC
CDR3: CASSSEERTQFF